This TCR beta chain is drawn from a study of shared clonotypes between healthy human individuals. CD45RA+ naive and CD45RA-negative memory subsets were separated from CD4+ cells. The CDR3 spans 11 residues. V dropped 4 bases and J dropped 7 bases, with 8 bases sitting between them. The germline V gene has CDR1 SGHAT and CDR2 FQNNGV. Details on this clone: The antigen is unknown.

The repertoire was sequenced with immunoSEQ multiplex PCR; TCRdb's copy has only in-frame clones and lacks some. The table shows over a million clones, with more than 95% occurring only once. Study-level findings and limits: With a handful of donors compared, around 4.7% of naive CD4 clonotypes were shared. Unshared clonotypes carried lower generation probabilities than those common to all four donors.

The sample was naive CD4+ T cells sorted from blood. Regarding subset: CD45RA+ positively selected. The clonotype comes from a man aged 30 to 39 in good health. This rearrangement joins TRBV11-2 to TRBJ2-7; no firm D call. This CDR3 is CASSSRWEQYF. CDR3 bases: TGTGCCAGCAGCTCGCGCTGGGAGCAGTACTTC.